A single sample is the source of the 16 T cell receptor beta chains below, sequenced in a study of shared clonotypes between healthy human individuals. Naive CD8 cells lacked CD45RO, underwent positive selection for CCR7 and left out terminally differentiated effector memory CD45RA+ cells. Profiled with immunoSEQ multiplex PCR; TCRdb holds only in-frame clones, not every one. The table has hundreds of thousands of clones, approximately 96% seen once. Material: naive CD8+ T cells sorted from blood. The receptor source for this set is a woman in her twenties or thirties in good health.

The chain carries TRBV7-9 and TRBJ2-3; D ambiguous. This CDR3 spans 12 amino acids. V was trimmed by 5 bases and J by 5 bases, leaving 8 bases between them. Per the germline V gene, CDR1 is SEHNR and CDR2 is FQNEAQ (reference sequence). CDR3 in DNA: TGTGCCAGCAGCCCAGAGTTAGATACGCAGTATTTT. Translation gives CASSPELDTQYF.

This rearrangement joins TRBV20-1 to TRBJ2-5; D is uncertain. The J call may not be correct, given that the DNA end is closer to TRBJ2-7. The CDR3 has 11 residues. Germline V gene lookup returns CDR1 DFQATT and CDR2 SNEGSKA (reference sequence). The CDR3 sequence is CSAPRWYEQYF. The CDR3 region has the DNA TGCAGTGCCCCAAGGTGGTACGAGCAGTACTTC.

A word on this clone: No conserved phenylalanine or tryptophan ends this CDR3, so it is likely a read error. Because the CDR3's place on the DNA is in doubt, the DNA is left out and the CDR3 is given as listed by TCRdb. J is TRBJ2-7 and V is TRBV5-7; the tabulated D call, TRBD1, remains unverified against the DNA. TRBV5-7 belongs to the ORF category, with a function that is uncertain. The CDR3 has 12 residues if both end residues are counted. The CDR3 loop is CASSLKGRGQGT.

The chain uses TRBV28 and TRBJ2-7; 7 nucleotides agree with TRBD1. The CDR3 has 14 amino acids. Germline-derived CDR1 and CDR2 are MDHEN and SYDVKM. Trimming at V came to 2 bases and at J to 4 bases, leaving 5 bases not matched to a gene. This CDR3 reads CASSLLRDRYEQYF. For the CDR3, the DNA is TGTGCCAGCAGTTTACTCCGGGACAGATACGAGCAGTACTTC.

The CDR3 bases are TGTGCCAGCAGCCCGAGCCCCAGCTCCTACGAGCAGTACTTC. It is translated as CASSPSPSSYEQYF. The gene calls are TRBV27 and TRBJ2-7; D uncertain. The length of the CDR3 is 14 residues. Germline CDR1 and CDR2: MNHEY and SMNVEV (reference sequence). Trimming stripped 6 bases from V and 0 bases from J, with 12 bases between.

This rearrangement joins TRBV10-1 to TRBJ2-2; TRBD2 might be the D (5 bases). Per the germline V gene, CDR1 is WNHNN and CDR2 is SYGVQD (reference sequence). The CDR3 has 14 amino acids. The V gene lost 2 bases and the J gene lost 4 bases, with 8 bases spanning the gap. The CDR3 protein is CASSETGITGELFF. Written as DNA, the CDR3 is TGCGCCAGCAGTGAGACCGGGATCACCGGGGAGCTGTTTTTT.

The chain uses TRBV6-5 and TRBJ2-1; D is possibly TRBD1 (6 bases). The CDR3 has 13 amino acids. V was shortened by 6 bases and J by 9 bases, with 15 bases between the two germline ends. Germline V gene sequence: CDR1 MNHEY, CDR2 SVGAGI. CDR3 sequence (DNA): TGTGCCAGCAGCCGACAGGCCTGGGGTGAGCAGTTCTTC. Residues: CASSRQAWGEQFF.

The chain employs TRBV28 and TRBJ1-1, with 7 positions matching TRBD1. Germline V gene sequence: CDR1 MDHEN, CDR2 SYDVKM. This CDR3 spans 16 amino acids. J gave up 4 bases and V 8 bases, and 16 bases lay outside the gene matches. CDR3 nucleotides: TGTGCCAGCCAAGGGTTGGCAGGGGGTCTAGGCACTGAAGCTTTCTTT. The encoded protein is CASQGLAGGLGTEAFF.

Only one count was recorded for this clone. The chain carries TRBV7-8 and TRBJ2-5, with D hard to call. There are 15 residues in the CDR3. Germline loops: CDR1 SGHVS, CDR2 FQNEAQ. V was cut by 5 bases and J by 5 bases, with 18 bases left in between. CDR3 residues: CASSLQTPPAETQYF. In DNA, the CDR3 is TGTGCCAGCAGCCTCCAGACCCCCCCAGCGGAGACCCAGTACTTC.

This clone appeared once. V is TRBV18 and J is TRBJ2-1, with D tentatively TRBD1 (6 bases). Trimming pared 0 bases from V and 9 bases from J, leaving 21 bases between. CDR1 is KGHSH, CDR2 LQKENI, per germline. The CDR3 spans 17 residues. This chain's CDR3 is CASSPPPRQERMSEQFF. For the CDR3, the DNA is TGTGCCAGCTCACCACCCCCGCGACAGGAACGAATGAGTGAGCAGTTCTTC.

V is TRBV28 and J is TRBJ2-5; the D gene is possibly TRBD1 (6 bases). The CDR3 runs to 14 residues. Germline CDR1 and CDR2: MDHEN and SYDVKM. Trimming removed 2 bases from V and 3 bases from J, with 10 bases in between. CDR3 DNA: TGTGCCAGCAGTTTAAGGTCAGGGGAAGAGACCCAGTACTTC. This gives the protein CASSLRSGEETQYF.

V and J are TRBV28 and TRBJ2-4; possibly TRBD1 or TRBD2 for D (5 bases each). Germline CDR1 is MDHEN and CDR2 is SYDVKM. CDR3 length: 15 amino acids. Trimming removed 6 bases from V and 4 bases from J, with 16 bases in between. CDR3 loop: CASRTRDVTKNIQYF. CDR3 bases: TGTGCCAGCAGGACCCGGGACGTCACGAAAAACATTCAGTACTTC.

The chain links TRBV2 to TRBJ2-3, with D perhaps matching TRBD1 (6 bases). Germline CDR1 is SNHLY and CDR2 is FYNNEI. The CDR3 covers 14 residues. Trimming removed 5 bases from V and 2 bases from J, with 11 bases in between. The CDR3 loop is CASSYWTATDTQYF. The CDR3 coding sequence is TGTGCCAGCAGTTACTGGACAGCCACAGATACGCAGTATTTT.

The rearrangement links TRBV6-6 to TRBJ2-1, with 9 bases lining up with TRBD2. Germline V lookup: CDR1 MNHNY, CDR2 SVGAGI (reference sequence). This CDR3 has 16 amino acids. Trimming took 1 base from V and 4 from J; bases not matched to a gene: 5. CDR3 residues: CASSYLASGTYNEQFF. CDR3 bases: TGTGCCAGCAGTTACTTGGCTAGCGGGACTTACAATGAGCAGTTCTTC.

The chain carries TRBV27 and TRBJ1-2, with TRBD1 matching over 7 bases. Germline-derived CDR1 and CDR2 are MNHEY and SMNVEV (reference sequence). The CDR3 spans 12 residues. Trimming took 8 bases from V and 5 from J; bases not matched to a gene: 5. CDR3 nucleotides: TGTGCCAGCGGAACCAGGGGGTATGGCTACACCTTC. Translated: CASGTRGYGYTF.

This clone was detected only once. Here the CDR3 reads CASSLVGGGDSLNTEAFF. The CDR3, as DNA: TGTGCCAGCAGCTTAGTAGGGGGGGGAGACAGTTTGAACACTGAAGCTTTCTTT. V and J are TRBV11-2 and TRBJ1-1, with a weak D call TRBD1 (6 bases). The CDR3 length is 18 residues. Trimming took off 1 base at V and 0 bases at J, with 18 bases between the two ends. Germline lookup yields CDR1 SGHAT and CDR2 FQNNGV.